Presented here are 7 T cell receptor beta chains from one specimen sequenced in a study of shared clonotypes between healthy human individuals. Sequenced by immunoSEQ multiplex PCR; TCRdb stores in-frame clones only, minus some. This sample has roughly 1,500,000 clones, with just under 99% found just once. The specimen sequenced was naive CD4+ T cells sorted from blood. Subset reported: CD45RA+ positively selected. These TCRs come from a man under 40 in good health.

Written as DNA, the CDR3 is TGTGCCAGCTCTTGGAGCACAGATACGCAGTATTTT. Its protein is CASSWSTDTQYF. The chain recombines TRBV18 with TRBJ2-3; D is ambiguous. Germline V gives CDR1 KGHSH, CDR2 LQKENI. Trimming pared 6 bases from V and 0 bases from J, leaving 4 bases between. This CDR3 region has 12 residues.

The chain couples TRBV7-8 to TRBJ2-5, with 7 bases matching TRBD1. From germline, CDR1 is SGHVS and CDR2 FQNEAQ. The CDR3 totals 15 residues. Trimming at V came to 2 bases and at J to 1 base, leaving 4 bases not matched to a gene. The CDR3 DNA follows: TGTGCCAGCAGCTTATCGGGACAGCGCCAAGAGACCCAGTACTTC. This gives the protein CASSLSGQRQETQYF.

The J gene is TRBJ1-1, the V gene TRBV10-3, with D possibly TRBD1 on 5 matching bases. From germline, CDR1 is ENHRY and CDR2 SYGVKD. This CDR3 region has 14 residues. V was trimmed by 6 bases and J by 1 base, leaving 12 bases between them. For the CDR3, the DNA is TGTGCCATCAGCGCCGGGACTCAGAACACTGAAGCTTTCTTT. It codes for CAISAGTQNTEAFF.

The CDR3 sequence is CASSLGESNRANVLTF. CDR3 nucleotides: TGTGCCAGCAGCTTAGGGGAGTCTAATCGGGCCAACGTCCTGACTTTC. This rearrangement joins TRBV7-9 to TRBJ2-6; D perhaps matches TRBD2 (5 bases). The CDR3 runs to 16 residues. Germline V gives CDR1 SEHNR, CDR2 FQNEAQ (reference sequence). Trimming left V 1 base short and J 5 bases short, with 12 bases between.

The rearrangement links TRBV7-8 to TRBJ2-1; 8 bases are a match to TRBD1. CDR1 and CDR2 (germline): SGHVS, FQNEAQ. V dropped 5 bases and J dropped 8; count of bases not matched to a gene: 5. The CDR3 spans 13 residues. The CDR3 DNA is TGTGCCAGCAGCCTGGACAGGGTCTATGAGCAGTTCTTC. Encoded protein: CASSLDRVYEQFF.

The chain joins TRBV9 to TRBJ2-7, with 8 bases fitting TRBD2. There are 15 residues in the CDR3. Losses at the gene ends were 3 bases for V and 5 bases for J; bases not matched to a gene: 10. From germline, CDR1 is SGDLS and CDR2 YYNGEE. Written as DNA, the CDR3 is TGTGCCAGCAGCGGGGGAGCGGGAGAGGCCCACGAGCAGTACTTC. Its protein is CASSGGAGEAHEQYF.

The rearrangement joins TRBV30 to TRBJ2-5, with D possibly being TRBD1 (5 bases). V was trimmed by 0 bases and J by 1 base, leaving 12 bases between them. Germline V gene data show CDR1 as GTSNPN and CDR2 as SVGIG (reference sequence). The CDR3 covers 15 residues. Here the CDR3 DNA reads TGTGCCTGGAGTGTGCCCCAGGGCTTCCAAGAGACCCAGTACTTC. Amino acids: CAWSVPQGFQETQYF.